This TCR beta chain was obtained from a study of T-cell reconstitution after alpha-beta-depleted transplantation in children. Unique molecular identifiers were incorporated during preparation of the TCRbeta library. TCRdb ran MiXCR on the PCR reads and lists one entry per CDR3 protein. The sample yields over 150,000 distinct CDR3 sequences, 5% to 7.5% seen once. This clonotype was detected many times. The V end was cut by 2 bases, the J end by 0 bases, with 10 bases between. CDR3 length: 15 amino acids. The germline CDR1 and CDR2 sequences are WSHSY and SAAADI. The sequence came from a girl under three years old with combined immunodeficiency, due to receive a stem cell transplant. V and J are TRBV10-2 and TRBJ1-1; TRBD1 is a possible D gene (5 bases). The specimen was PBMCs, collected before TCRalphabeta/CD19-depleted stem cell transplant. CDR3: CASSEGHRMNTEAFF. The CDR3 DNA reads as TGCGCCAGCAGTGAGGGACACCGTATGAACACTGAAGCTTTCTTT.